This entry lists 10 T cell receptor beta chains sequenced from one sample in a study of blood T cell repertoires in COVID-19. Sequencing used immunoSEQ multiplex PCR; TCRdb keeps in-frame clones, though not all of them. The top ten clones hold roughly 0.97% of a sample with 380,000 or so clones, approximately 90% of them seen once. Specimen: PBMCs or T cells enriched from blood (not recorded which). The receptors were sampled from a woman younger than 45 with acute COVID-19.

CDR3 nucleotides: TGTGCCAGTAGTATCAGGGGCCTACTGTTTTTT. The encoded protein is CASSIRGLLFF. This chain links TRBV19 with TRBJ1-4; D is perhaps TRBD1 (6 bases). Trimming took off 3 bases at V and 13 bases at J, with 9 bases between the two ends. The CDR3 totals 11 residues. Per the germline V gene, CDR1 is LNHDA and CDR2 is SQIVND (reference sequence).

The chain links TRBV5-1 to TRBJ2-1, with 16 bases lining up with TRBD2. Unmatched junction bases numbered 11, after V lost 4 bases and J lost 7 bases. There are 18 residues in the CDR3. Germline V lookup: CDR1 SGHRS, CDR2 YFSETQ. The chain's CDR3 is CASSPGLAGGRFQNEQFF. The DNA for the CDR3 is TGCGCCAGCAGCCCGGGACTAGCGGGGGGGCGGTTTCAGAATGAGCAGTTCTTC.

The V and J genes are TRBV7-2 and TRBJ2-7, with a possible D match to TRBD1 (5 bases). The CDR3 contains 14 residues. Germline values: CDR1 SGHTA, CDR2 FQGNSA. V was shortened by 4 bases and J by 0 bases, with 10 bases between the two germline ends. The CDR3 sequence: CASSSQTGSYEQYF. CDR3 nucleotide sequence: TGTGCCAGCAGCTCTCAAACAGGCTCCTACGAGCAGTACTTC.

This chain joins TRBV6-5 and TRBJ1-2; D is possibly TRBD1 (6 bases). Germline CDR1 is MNHEY and CDR2 is SVGAGI. The CDR3 has 13 residues. The V and J ends lost 6 bases and 8 bases respectively, with 16 bases between them. For the CDR3, the DNA is TGTGCCAGCAGGACGGACCGGGGGGGCGGCTACACCTTC. It specifies CASRTDRGGGYTF.

The V call is TRBV5-1, the J call TRBJ1-1, with D perhaps TRBD1 (6 bases). The CDR3 length is 13 residues. V shed 4 bases and J shed 5 bases, with 12 bases lying between them. Germline CDR1 SGHRS, CDR2 YFSETQ. The CDR3 DNA sequence: TGCGCCAGCAGCATAGGACAGCTAACTGAAGCTTTCTTT. It is translated as CASSIGQLTEAFF. Full variable domain (remainder filled in from reference TRBV5-1 and TRBJ1-1): KAGVTQTPRYLIKTRGQQVTLSCSPISGHRSVSWYQQTPGQGLQFLFEYFSETQRNKGNFPGRFSGRQFSNSRSEMNVSTLELGDSALYLCASSIGQLTEAFFGQGTRLTVV.

The chain links TRBV9 to TRBJ1-2; perhaps TRBD1 as D (5 bases). Trimming took 0 bases from V and 0 from J, leaving 12 bases between them. The CDR3 extends over 16 amino acids. The V gene's germline CDR1 is SGDLS and CDR2 YYNGEE. The DNA for the CDR3 is TGTGCCAGCAGCGTAGTTGCGGACAAGACTAACTATGGCTACACCTTC. As protein: CASSVVADKTNYGYTF.

The chain couples TRBV14 to TRBJ1-3; 12 nucleotides line up with TRBD1. The CDR3 sequence is 20 residues long. After removal of 3 bases from V and 0 bases from J, the junction contained 12 bases not matched to a gene. Germline lookup yields CDR1 SGHDN and CDR2 FVKESK. CDR3 bases: TGTGCCAGCAGCCAGAGGGGACAGGGGGCTTTAGCAAACTCTGGAAACACCATATATTTT. As protein: CASSQRGQGALANSGNTIYF.

This clone was counted ten times or more. The chain employs TRBV6-6 and TRBJ1-2; 9 nucleotides agree with TRBD1. The CDR3 is made up of 17 amino acids. The J segment lost 4 bases and the V segment lost 5 bases, leaving 14 bases of the junction unmatched. Germline CDR1 reads MNHNY; CDR2 reads SVGAGI (reference sequence). Written as DNA, the CDR3 is TGTGCCAGCAGTCCAATAACAGGGGGCCCTGGTACCTATGGCTACACCTTC. Residues: CASSPITGGPGTYGYTF.

The V and J genes are TRBV6-5 and TRBJ1-1; TRBD1 might be the D (5 bases). V lost 5 bases and J 9 bases, leaving 10 bases between the germline ends. Germline-derived CDR1 and CDR2 are MNHEY and SVGAGI. CDR3 length equals 11 residues. CDR3 region: CASSNRQKAFF. CDR3 nucleotides: TGTGCCAGCAGTAACAGACAGAAAGCTTTCTTT.

This chain uses TRBV3-1 (or the pseudogene TRBV3-2) with TRBJ2-7; perhaps TRBD1 as D (5 bases). CDR1 and CDR2 (germline): LGHDT, YNNKEL (reference sequence). There are 15 residues in the CDR3. V dropped 2 bases and J dropped 1 base, with 12 bases sitting between them. In DNA form, the CDR3 reads TGTGCCAGCAGCCAATCTTCAGGGCCGTCCTACGAGCAGTACTTC. This encodes CASSQSSGPSYEQYF.